The clone carrying this T cell receptor beta chain was observed a handful of times. Its antigen is unidentified. The data were taken from a study of blood T cells in healthy people across ages. Combining a sample-barcoded 5' primer with a J-beta primer mix, a second PCR ran for 7 to 11 cycles. TCRdb used MiXCR to reprocess the 5' RACE reads, holding one entry per CDR3 protein. This sample has hundreds of thousands of distinct CDR3 sequences, with roughly 64% found just once. The V gene lost 6 bases and the J gene lost 2 bases, with 11 bases spanning the gap. The CDR3 is made up of 13 amino acids. The V gene's germline CDR1 is DFQATT and CDR2 SNEGSKA (reference sequence). Overall study results and limits: Shifts in expanded clonotypes may have been confounded by donor CMV status, which was unknown. Per million T cells, TCR beta diversity dropped roughly linearly as age increased.

The sequence came from a man aged 25 to 40 in good health. Sequencing was done on a sample of blood. V and J are TRBV20-1 and TRBJ1-5; D is unresolved. The CDR3 nucleotides read TGCAGTGCCGCCCCTGGGGGCAATCAGCCCCAGCATTTT. Translated, it gives CSAAPGGNQPQHF.